The 18 T cell receptor beta chains in this list originate from one sample, sequenced in a study of blood T cell repertoires in COVID-19. This table comes from immunoSEQ multiplex PCR, and its TCRdb copy is limited to in-frame clones, with some not included. The sample consists of about 320,000 clones, around 89% of them appearing once. Input material: peripheral blood. The receptors stem from a young woman with COVID-19, enrolled during active disease.

Here the CDR3 DNA reads TGCGCCAGCAGCCGGGGGACTAGAGATACGCAGTATTTT. This sequence encodes CASSRGTRDTQYF. The chain combines TRBV5-1 with TRBJ2-3; 8 bases match TRBD2. Germline CDR1 and CDR2: SGHRS and YFSETQ. J was trimmed by 5 bases and V by 4 bases; bases with no gene match: 3. This CDR3 has 13 residues.

This clone has only one observation. The chain joins TRBV11-2 to TRBJ2-5; maybe TRBD1 (5 bases). The V and J ends lost 5 bases and 5 bases respectively, with 18 bases between them. This CDR3 comprises 15 residues. Germline V gives CDR1 SGHAT, CDR2 FQNNGV. The DNA of the CDR3 is TGTGCCAGCAGCCCACTTCCGGGTCCAGGGGAGACCCAGTACTTC. Protein: CASSPLPGPGETQYF.

Ten or more counts support this clone. The chain employs TRBV2 and TRBJ1-6; perhaps TRBD1 as D (6 bases). V was pared by 6 bases and J by 9 bases, with 18 bases between. Germline values: CDR1 SNHLY, CDR2 FYNNEI. The CDR3 length is 15 residues. The CDR3 region has the DNA TGTGCCAGCAGCCGAGGACAGTCCGTCGTTTCACCCCTCCACTTT. Its translation: CASSRGQSVVSPLHF.

This chain connects TRBV5-1 to TRBJ2-7, with D uncertain. Trimming pared 1 base from V and 7 bases from J, leaving 9 bases between. The CDR3 is 12 residues long. Germline CDR1 is SGHRS and CDR2 is YFSETQ. CDR3 coding DNA: TGCGCCAGCAGCTTGCCAGACTTGGAGCAGTACTTC. As protein: CASSLPDLEQYF.

The V and J genes are TRBV3-1 (or the pseudogene TRBV3-2) and TRBJ2-1; TRBD2 matches 10 bases. The CDR3 length is 14 residues. Trimming removed 6 bases from V and 6 bases from J; junction bases left unmatched: 5. The germline gives CDR1 LGHDT, CDR2 YNNKEL (reference sequence). In DNA form, the CDR3 reads TGTGCCAGCAGGGAGCGGGGGGGCCGCAATGAGCAGTTCTTC. It encodes CASRERGGRNEQFF.

There are a few counts of this clone. V gene TRBV12-3 or TRBV12-4 combines with J gene TRBJ2-5, with D maybe TRBD1 (5 bases). V lost 3 bases and J 3 bases, leaving 8 bases between the germline ends. This CDR3 is 13 amino acids long. CDR3 nucleotide sequence: TGTGCCAGCAGTTTTCAGGGTAAAGAGACCCAGTACTTC. Its protein is CASSFQGKETQYF.

The rearrangement links TRBV28 to TRBJ1-2, with 7 nucleotides matching TRBD1. Trimming cost V 10 bases and J 8 bases; bases outside gene matches: 10. CDR1 and CDR2 from the germline V gene are MDHEN and SYDVKM. The length of the CDR3 is 12 residues. This chain's CDR3 is CAIVTGHNGYTF. CDR3 DNA: TGTGCCATCGTGACAGGGCACAACGGCTACACCTTC.

Only one count was recorded for this clone. The chain employs TRBV2 and TRBJ1-1, with D possibly matching TRBD1 (6 bases). The CDR3 totals 13 residues. Trimming removed 5 bases at V and 9 bases at J, with 16 bases between. Germline V gene sequence: CDR1 SNHLY, CDR2 FYNNEI. CDR3 DNA: TGTGCCAGCAGTCCAGACCTAGACAGGAAAGCTTTCTTT. It codes for CASSPDLDRKAFF.

The chain carries TRBV14 and TRBJ2-7; D gene uncertain. Germline CDR1 is SGHDN and CDR2 is FVKESK. Trimming removed 1 base at V and 0 bases at J, with 10 bases between. This CDR3 has 15 amino acids. CDR3 bases: TGTGCCAGCAGCCAAGCACAGATTAGCTCCTACGAGCAGTACGTC. Encoded protein: CASSQAQISSYEQYV.

This clone appeared a single time. The chain has TRBV11-2 and TRBJ2-7; 9 bases are a match to TRBD1. Looked up from germline, CDR1 is SGHAT and CDR2 is FQNNGV. Trimming took 1 base from V and 4 from J; bases not matched to a gene: 5. The CDR3 extends over 15 amino acids. The CDR3 DNA reads TGTGCCAGCAGCTTAGGAGGGACAGGGTCATACGAGCAGTACTTC. Residues: CASSLGGTGSYEQYF.

The V and J genes are TRBV11-2 and TRBJ2-1; 10 nucleotides align to TRBD2. This CDR3 comprises 16 residues. Germline CDR1 SGHAT, CDR2 FQNNGV. The V and J ends lost 5 bases and 4 bases, in that order; junction bases with no gene match: 8. CDR3 amino acids: CASSPLAGGPYNEQFF. The CDR3 DNA is TGTGCCAGCAGCCCTTTAGCGGGGGGACCTTACAATGAGCAGTTCTTC.

The chain has TRBV9 and TRBJ2-6; unclear D gene. CDR1 SGDLS and CDR2 YYNGEE come from the germline V gene. The germline V and J ends were trimmed by 5 bases and 0 bases, with 3 bases remaining between them. The CDR3 covers 13 residues. CDR3 sequence (DNA): TGTGCCAGCAGGTACTCTGGGGCCAACGTCCTGACTTTC. Protein sequence: CASRYSGANVLTF.

V is TRBV28 and J is TRBJ1-5; maybe TRBD1 (5 bases). Germline V lookup: CDR1 MDHEN, CDR2 SYDVKM. V lost 5 bases to trimming and J lost 0 bases, with 20 bases between them. This CDR3 has 18 residues. The CDR3: CASSTPRQPAYSNQPQHF. CDR3 bases: TGTGCCAGCAGTACCCCCCGACAGCCAGCTTATAGCAATCAGCCCCAGCATTTT.

The chain recombines TRBV19 with TRBJ1-3; 9 nucleotides agree with TRBD1. The trim removed 5 bases at V and 0 bases at J, leaving 8 bases unmatched. CDR1 LNHDA and CDR2 SQIVND come from the germline V gene (reference sequence). The CDR3 runs to 17 residues. The CDR3: CASSLRTGDYSGNTIYF. DNA for the CDR3: TGTGCCAGTAGTCTCCGGACAGGGGATTACTCTGGAAACACCATATATTTT.

The chain is built from TRBV6-1 and TRBJ2-3; D is uncertain. Trimming cost V 1 base and J 0 bases, with 11 bases left between them. The CDR3 runs 16 residues. Germline CDR1 reads MNHNS; CDR2 reads SASEGT. CDR3: CASSEVFGSSTDTQYF. CDR3 in DNA: TGTGCCAGCAGTGAAGTTTTCGGGTCTAGCACAGATACGCAGTATTTT.

V gene TRBV28 combines with J gene TRBJ2-5; 7 bases are shared with TRBD1. V trimming: 4 bases; J trimming: 5 bases; junction bases outside the gene matches: 16. Per the germline V gene, CDR1 is MDHEN and CDR2 is SYDVKM. The CDR3 has 17 amino acids. The chain's CDR3 is CASSYPQGQSYRETQYF. The CDR3 DNA reads TGTGCCAGCAGTTACCCTCAGGGACAGTCGTATAGGGAGACCCAGTACTTC.

The V gene is TRBV7-2, the J gene TRBJ2-5, with D tentatively TRBD1 (5 bases). Per germline, CDR1 SGHTA and CDR2 FQGNSA. This CDR3 contains 14 residues. V lost 1 base to trimming and J lost 1 base, with 7 bases between them. The CDR3 loop reads CASSLVTAQETQYF. CDR3 bases: TGTGCCAGCAGCTTAGTGACAGCCCAAGAGACCCAGTACTTC.

This chain joins TRBV11-3 and TRBJ2-5, with TRBD2 matching over 10 bases. Germline trimming cut 2 bases from V and 5 bases from J; bases unmatched to any gene: 8. Germline V gives CDR1 SGHNT, CDR2 YENEEA. This CDR3 contains 16 residues. In DNA, the CDR3 is TGTGCCAGCAGCTTAAGGTCACTAGCGGGGATCGAGACCCAGTACTTC. Translated: CASSLRSLAGIETQYF. Combining the CDR3 with reference TRBV11-3 and TRBJ2-5 gives the whole variable domain EAGVVQSPRYKIIEKKQPVAFWCNPISGHNTLYWYLQNLGQGPELLIRYENEEAVDDSQLPKDRFSAERLKGVDSTLKIQPAELGDSAVYLCASSLRSLAGIETQYFGPGTRLLVL.